This T cell receptor beta chain is from a study of breast tumors, draining lymph nodes, adjacent tissues. This CDR3 region has 14 residues. The V and J ends lost 1 base and 2 bases respectively, with 8 bases between them. The sample holds a few counts of this clonotype. TCRdb re-derived calls from the multiplex PCR reads in MiXCR, one entry per CDR3 protein. The sample lists approximately 100,000 distinct CDR3 sequences, approximately 21% seen once, with less than 1.5% in the top ten. Breast cancer patients provided tissue from their axillary draining lymph nodes. This TCR derives from a female donor with breast cancer. Some clones in this sample may be carry-over from other donors' samples. What was sequenced was axillary lymph node tissue. V is TRBV12-3 or TRBV12-4 and J is TRBJ2-5; unclear D gene. The chain's CDR3 is CASSLGGRQETQYF. The CDR3 nucleotides read TGTGCCAGCAGTTTAGGTGGGCGGCAAGAGACCCAGTACTTC.